The clone carrying this T cell receptor (beta chain) was counted only a few times. No antigen is known for it. TCR alpha and TCR beta cDNA libraries carrying sample barcodes and UMIs came from 5'RACE with constant-segment primers. TCRdb itself ran the 5' RACE reads through MiXCR, one entry per CDR3 protein. The sample records 80,000 to 90,000 distinct CDR3 sequences, approximately 23% being singletons. The data were obtained in a study of T-cell memory formation after mild COVID-19. The overall study: TCR clusters were largely donor specific. Broader study findings: Second-wave clones peaking on day 37 lacked confirmed SARS-CoV-2 specificity. While clones contracting from day 15 to 85 were balanced between CD4 and CD8, later expanders leaned CD4+.

The CDR3 contains 12 residues. Per germline, CDR1 SEHNR and CDR2 FQNEAQ (reference sequence). V dropped 5 bases and J dropped 8 bases, with 10 bases sitting between them. This TCR was sampled from a young man who had mild COVID-19 (a few samples of this study predate the infection). Cell type and time point are not known. Material for sequencing was PBMCs or a T cell subset sorted from them (not recorded which). The V gene is TRBV7-9, the J gene TRBJ1-3; D remains unclear. The CDR3 is CASSIGGDTIYF. The CDR3 DNA reads TGTGCCAGCAGCATCGGCGGGGACACCATATATTTT.